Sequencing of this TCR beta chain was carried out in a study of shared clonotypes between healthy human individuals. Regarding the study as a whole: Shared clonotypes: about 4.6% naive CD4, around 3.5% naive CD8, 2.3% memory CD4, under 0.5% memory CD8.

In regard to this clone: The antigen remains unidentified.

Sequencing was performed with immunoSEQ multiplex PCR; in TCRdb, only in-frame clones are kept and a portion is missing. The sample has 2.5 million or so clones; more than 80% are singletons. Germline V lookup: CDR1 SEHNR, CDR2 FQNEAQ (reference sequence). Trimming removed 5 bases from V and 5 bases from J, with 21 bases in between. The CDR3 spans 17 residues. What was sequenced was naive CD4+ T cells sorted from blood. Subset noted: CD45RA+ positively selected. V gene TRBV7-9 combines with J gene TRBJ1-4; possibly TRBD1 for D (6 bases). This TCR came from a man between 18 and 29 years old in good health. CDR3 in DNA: TGTGCCAGCAGCGACAGACAGGAAACAATCGGAAATGAAAAACTGTTTTTT. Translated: CASSDRQETIGNEKLFF. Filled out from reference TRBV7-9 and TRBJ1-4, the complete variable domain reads DTGVSQNPRHKITKRGQNVTFRCDPISEHNRLYWYRQTLGQGPEFLTYFQNEAQLEKSRLLSDRFSAERPKGSFSTLEIQRTEQGDSAMYLCASSDRQETIGNEKLFFGSGTQLSVL.